These 15 T cell receptor beta chains came from one sample sequenced in a study of cytomegalovirus exposure and HLA in healthy donors (dated by TCRdb to the late 2010s). The method was the immunoSEQ multiplex PCR assay. The multiplex PCR relied on a mix of 60 forward primers for TCR Vbeta segments and 13 reverse primers for TCR Jbeta segments. Drawn from immuneACCESS, this table holds only the in-frame rearrangements with V and J called that TCRdb kept. Clones are partly lost; checked studies trace under half to an unresolved V gene and leave the rest unexplained. Recorded for this sample are around 170,000 clones; roughly 80% of them occurred a single time. 3% to 4% of the sample lies in the top ten. Sequenced sample: PBMCs. These receptors were collected from a man aged 50 to 59 in good health and CMV-seronegative.

J is TRBJ2-3 and V is TRBV29-1; 10 positions match TRBD2. Germline V CDR1 and CDR2: SQVTM, ANQGSEA. Trimming removed 5 bases from V and 3 bases from J; junction bases left unmatched: 5. The length of the CDR3 is 14 residues. CDR3 protein: CSVKAGGPTDTQYF. CDR3 nucleotide sequence: TGCAGCGTTAAAGCGGGGGGGCCGACAGATACGCAGTATTTT.

This rearrangement joins TRBV19 to TRBJ1-6; TRBD1 matches 12 bases. Losses at the gene ends were 5 bases for V and 0 bases for J; bases not matched to a gene: 5. Germline CDR1 and CDR2: LNHDA and SQIVND (reference sequence). CDR3 length: 18 residues. The CDR3 coding sequence is TGTGCCAGTAGTTTTGGGACAGGGGGCGTCTCCTATAATTCACCCCTCCACTTT. It translates to CASSFGTGGVSYNSPLHF.

The chain recombines TRBV18 with TRBJ2-5; weak D call: TRBD1 (6 bases). Looked up from germline, CDR1 is KGHSH and CDR2 is LQKENI. The CDR3 extends over 15 amino acids. Trimming removed 2 bases from V and 1 base from J, with 11 bases in between. CDR3 sequence (DNA): TGTGCCAGCTCACCAAAAGGGACACCCCAAGAGACCCAGTACTTC. This sequence encodes CASSPKGTPQETQYF.

The chain recombines TRBV10-3 with TRBJ1-1; no clear D. The CDR3 extends over 11 amino acids. Germline values: CDR1 ENHRY, CDR2 SYGVKD. The ends were cut back, 10 bases at V and 2 bases at J, with 8 bases in the middle. As DNA, the CDR3 is TGTGCCACCTATACTAACACTGAAGCTTTCTTT. Encoded protein: CATYTNTEAFF.

The V gene is TRBV12-5, the J gene TRBJ2-3, with 10 nucleotides matching TRBD2. Germline CDR1 is LGHNT and CDR2 is FRNRAP. V was pared by 5 bases and J by 1 base, with 12 bases of the junction left unmatched. This CDR3 comprises 18 residues. CDR3 residues: CASGDRLAGVSGTDTQYF. The CDR3 DNA is TGTGCTAGTGGTGATCGGCTAGCGGGGGTAAGCGGCACAGATACGCAGTATTTT.

The V and J genes are TRBV19 and TRBJ1-5, with TRBD1 as a possible D gene (5 bases). V was clipped by 10 bases and J by 0 bases, with 7 bases between them. CDR1 is LNHDA, CDR2 SQIVND, per germline (reference sequence). CDR3 length equals 12 residues. CDR3 sequence reads: CATGDSNQPQHF. The CDR3 nucleotides read TGTGCCACGGGGGATAGCAATCAGCCCCAGCATTTT.

V is TRBV29-1 and J is TRBJ2-7, with TRBD1 identical over 11 bases. Germline CDR1 is SQVTM and CDR2 is ANQGSEA. CDR3 length: 13 amino acids. Trimming cost V 5 bases and J 6 bases; bases outside gene matches: 6. The CDR3 sequence is CSVLPGQGVEQYF. The CDR3 coding sequence is TGCAGCGTTTTACCGGGACAGGGGGTCGAGCAGTACTTC.

V usage is TRBV7-8 and J usage is TRBJ1-5; 10 positions match TRBD1. With 4 bases clipped from V and 0 bases from J, the junction kept 12 bases outside the gene matches. The CDR3 loop spans 19 amino acids. Germline V gene lookup returns CDR1 SGHVS and CDR2 FQNEAQ. The CDR3 is CASSSPGFRDRGSNQPQHF. The DNA for the CDR3 is TGTGCCAGCAGCTCCCCCGGATTCCGGGACAGGGGTAGCAATCAGCCCCAGCATTTT.

This clone was observed once. A junction boundary mismatches the germline segment, possibly from a read error. J is TRBJ1-5 and V is TRBV5-6; D is perhaps TRBD1 (5 bases). This CDR3 contains 18 residues. Germline-derived CDR1 and CDR2 are SGHDT and YYEEEE. CDR3 loop: CASSLWGGGLGSNQPQHF. In DNA, the CDR3 is TGTGCCAGTAGCTTATGGGGGGGTGGTCTTGGTAGCAATCAGCCCCAGCATTTT.

The chain combines TRBV18 with TRBJ2-3; D not certain. Germline loops: CDR1 KGHSH, CDR2 LQKENI. The CDR3 is 16 residues long. Trimming left V 3 bases short and J 2 bases short, with 15 bases between. The CDR3: CASSPSVLQNTDTQYF. The CDR3 DNA reads as TGTGCCAGCTCACCGTCAGTCCTCCAGAACACAGATACGCAGTATTTT.

Only one count was recorded for this clone. This chain links TRBV19 with TRBJ1-2, with no clear D. The CDR3 has 14 amino acids. Looked up from germline, CDR1 is LNHDA and CDR2 is SQIVND (reference sequence). V lost 4 bases and J lost 8, with 17 bases in between. CDR3 DNA sequence: TGTGCCAGTAGTACCGACGCGGCTGGAGGGGGCTACACCTTC. Translation gives CASSTDAAGGGYTF.

V and J are TRBV7-6 and TRBJ2-7; D unresolved. Trimming pared 5 bases from V and 3 bases from J, leaving 11 bases between. Germline lookup yields CDR1 SGHVS and CDR2 FNYEAQ. The CDR3 contains 13 residues. CDR3 amino acids: CASSLELNYEQYF. The CDR3 nucleotides are TGTGCCAGCAGCCTTGAGCTAAACTACGAGCAGTACTTC.

This chain joins TRBV18 and TRBJ1-1, with a weak D call TRBD1 (6 bases). V was cut by 0 bases and J by 5 bases, with 10 bases left in between. The CDR3 has 14 residues. Germline V gives CDR1 KGHSH, CDR2 LQKENI. CDR3 protein: CASSPPVDRTEAFF. As DNA, the CDR3 is TGTGCCAGCTCACCACCGGTGGACAGAACTGAAGCTTTCTTT. The whole variable domain, remainder taken from reference TRBV18 and TRBJ1-1, is NAGVMQNPRHLVRRRGQEARLRCSPMKGHSHVYWYRQLPEEGLKFMVYLQKENIIDESGMPKERFSAEFPKEGPSILRIQQVVRGDSAAYFCASSPPVDRTEAFFGQGTRLTVV.

The chain carries TRBV7-2 and TRBJ1-6; D perhaps matches TRBD1 (5 bases). Germline V gene sequence: CDR1 SGHTA, CDR2 FQGNSA. V lost 2 bases, J lost 6 bases, and 11 bases lay in between. The CDR3 is 15 residues long. CDR3 protein: CASSLLGGGNSPLHF. For the CDR3, the DNA is TGTGCCAGCAGCTTACTCGGGGGGGGTAATTCACCCCTCCACTTT.

CDR3 sequence (DNA): TGTGCCAGCAGACAGGGGACGGCACCCCTCCACTTT. It specifies CASRQGTAPLHF. This rearrangement joins TRBV28 to TRBJ1-6; 7 positions match TRBD1. The V and J ends lost 6 bases and 11 bases, in that order; junction bases with no gene match: 4. This CDR3 has 12 residues. Per the germline V gene, CDR1 is MDHEN and CDR2 is SYDVKM.